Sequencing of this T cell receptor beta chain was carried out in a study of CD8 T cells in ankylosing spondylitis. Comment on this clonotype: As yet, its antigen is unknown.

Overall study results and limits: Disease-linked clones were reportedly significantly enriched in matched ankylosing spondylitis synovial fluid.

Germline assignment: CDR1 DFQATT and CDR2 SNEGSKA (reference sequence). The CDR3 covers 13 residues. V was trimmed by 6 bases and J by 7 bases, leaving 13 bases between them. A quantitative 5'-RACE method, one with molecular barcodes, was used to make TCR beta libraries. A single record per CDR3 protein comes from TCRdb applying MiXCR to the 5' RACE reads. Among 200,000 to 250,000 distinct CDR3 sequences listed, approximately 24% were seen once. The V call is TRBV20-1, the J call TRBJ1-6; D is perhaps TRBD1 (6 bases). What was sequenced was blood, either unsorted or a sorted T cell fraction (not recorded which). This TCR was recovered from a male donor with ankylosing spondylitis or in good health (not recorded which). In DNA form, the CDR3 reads TGCAGTGCCTCGGACAGTCCCAATTCACCCCTCCACTTT. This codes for CSASDSPNSPLHF.